The 20 T cell receptor beta chains listed next were all sequenced from one sample in a study of blood T cell repertoires in COVID-19. Clones were sequenced by immunoSEQ multiplex PCR, and TCRdb holds only the in-frame ones, with some missing. The table includes approximately 310,000 clones, approximately 85% detected once. Sample: PBMCs or T cells enriched from blood (not recorded which). These receptors were collected from a man under 40 who had recovered from COVID-19.

V is TRBV7-2 and J is TRBJ1-1; weak D call: TRBD1 (5 bases). Germline CDR1 is SGHTA and CDR2 is FQGNSA. V shed 0 bases and J shed 5 bases, with 19 bases lying between them. The length of the CDR3 is 17 residues. The CDR3 loop is CASSLAQSGSMRTEAFF. CDR3 bases: TGTGCCAGCAGCTTAGCCCAGTCAGGGTCAATGAGGACTGAAGCTTTCTTT.

The chain is built from TRBV29-1 and TRBJ1-1, with D maybe TRBD1 (5 bases). This CDR3 region has 12 residues. CDR1 and CDR2 (germline): SQVTM, ANQGSEA. Trimming cost V 7 bases and J 2 bases, with 11 bases left between them. The CDR3 loop reads CSGVTGNTEAFF. The CDR3 DNA reads as TGCAGCGGGGTAACAGGTAACACTGAAGCTTTCTTT.

The chain carries TRBV3-1 (or the pseudogene TRBV3-2) and TRBJ2-3; D might be TRBD2 (7 bases). Germline CDR1 is LGHDT and CDR2 is YNNKEL (reference sequence). V was cut by 6 bases and J by 7 bases, with 17 bases left in between. The CDR3 loop spans 14 amino acids. CDR3 bases: TGTGCCAGCAGGGGGGGCGGGGGCCTTCATACGCAGTATTTT. It translates to CASRGGGGLHTQYF.

The chain couples TRBV18 to TRBJ2-7; 8 bases are shared with TRBD1. CDR3 length: 15 residues. The ends lost 3 bases at V and 0 bases at J; junction bases unmatched: 4. Germline values: CDR1 KGHSH, CDR2 LQKENI. This chain's CDR3 is CASSPTGVSSYEQYF. The CDR3 bases are TGTGCCAGCTCACCGACAGGGGTTAGCTCCTACGAGCAGTACTTC.

The V call is TRBV9, the J call TRBJ1-2; D is perhaps TRBD1 (5 bases). V lost 0 bases to trimming and J lost 4 bases, with 10 bases between them. Per the germline V gene, CDR1 is SGDLS and CDR2 is YYNGEE. The CDR3 contains 14 residues. The CDR3 nucleotides read TGTGCCAGCAGCGTAGAAGTGGGACTCTATGGCTACACCTTC. It is translated as CASSVEVGLYGYTF.

The V gene is TRBV6-1, the J gene TRBJ1-5; D gene uncertain. The length of the CDR3 is 13 residues. Germline V gene lookup returns CDR1 MNHNS and CDR2 SASEGT. V lost 3 bases and J 4 bases, leaving 7 bases between the germline ends. The CDR3 loop reads CASSDWQNQPQHF. CDR3 DNA sequence: TGTGCCAGCAGTGATTGGCAAAATCAGCCCCAGCATTTT.

The chain links TRBV30 to TRBJ2-3; D remains ambiguous. In germline, CDR1 is GTSNPN, CDR2 SVGIG (reference sequence). V was clipped by 3 bases and J by 6 bases, with 16 bases between them. There are 14 residues in the CDR3. This CDR3 is CAWRSRTVWDTQYF. The CDR3 coding sequence is TGTGCCTGGAGGAGTAGAACTGTCTGGGATACGCAGTATTTT.

The chain carries TRBV19 and TRBJ1-5, with a weak D call TRBD1 (5 bases). V gave up 10 bases and J gave up 1 base, with 11 bases separating them. The CDR3 has 13 residues. Germline V gives CDR1 LNHDA, CDR2 SQIVND (reference sequence). The CDR3 region is CATGGGSNQPQHF. The CDR3 bases are TGTGCCACCGGGGGTGGGAGCAATCAGCCCCAGCATTTT.

The genes are TRBV11-3 and TRBJ1-2; D might be TRBD1 (5 bases). The germline V gene has CDR1 SGHNT and CDR2 YENEEA. The CDR3 spans 13 residues. Trimming shortened V by 2 bases and J by 8 bases, and 12 bases separated the two germline ends. The CDR3 protein is CASSLFRAGGYTF. The CDR3 nucleotides are TGTGCCAGCAGCTTATTCAGGGCGGGAGGCTACACCTTC.

CDR3 DNA: TGTGCCAGCAGTGATGGACAGGGGTCTGGCTACACCTTC. Translating it yields CASSDGQGSGYTF. The chain recombines TRBV2 with TRBJ1-2; 9 bases agree with TRBD1. The germline V gene has CDR1 SNHLY and CDR2 FYNNEI. This CDR3 contains 13 residues. The trim removed 3 bases at V and 7 bases at J, leaving 3 bases unmatched.

This sequence joins TRBV23-1 and TRBJ2-2; tentative D call: TRBD1 (6 bases). TRBV23-1 belongs to the ORF category, with a function that is uncertain. This CDR3 comprises 16 residues. Trimming removed 7 bases from V and 4 bases from J, with 19 bases in between. For the CDR3, the DNA is TGCGCCAGCACCCCAATGTTCTCAGGGGTCACCGGGGAGCTGTTTTTT. It codes for CASTPMFSGVTGELFF.

This sequence joins TRBV10-3 and TRBJ2-7; perhaps TRBD2 as D (7 bases). Per germline, CDR1 ENHRY and CDR2 SYGVKD. The V end was cut by 6 bases, the J end by 1 base, with 10 bases between. The CDR3 runs to 13 residues. In DNA form, the CDR3 reads TGTGCCATCAGAGGGGGGGTGTCCTACGAGCAGTACTTC. Amino acids: CAIRGGVSYEQYF.

The CDR3 protein is CASRGLKGANYGYTF. As DNA, the CDR3 is TGTGCCAGCAGAGGTTTGAAGGGGGCGAACTATGGCTACACCTTC. The genes are TRBV27 and TRBJ1-2, with 7 positions matching TRBD1. The length of the CDR3 is 15 residues. The V gene's germline CDR1 is MNHEY and CDR2 SMNVEV (reference sequence). The V gene end was trimmed by 6 bases and the J gene end by 2 bases; junction bases not matched to a gene: 9.

This chain joins TRBV6-2 or TRBV6-3 and TRBJ2-1; 11 bases map to TRBD2. V lost 6 bases, J lost 3 bases, and 4 bases stayed unmatched. CDR1 is MNHEY, CDR2 SVGEGT, per germline. The CDR3 covers 15 residues. The CDR3 reads CASSPGLAGYNEQFF. In DNA, the CDR3 is TGTGCCAGCAGCCCAGGACTAGCGGGCTACAATGAGCAGTTCTTC.

The chain carries TRBV7-8 and TRBJ1-1, with D unresolved. The germline gives CDR1 SGHVS, CDR2 FQNEAQ. Trimming took 4 bases from V and 0 from J, leaving 9 bases between them. The length of the CDR3 is 14 residues. CDR3: CASSSADMNTEAFF. CDR3 in DNA: TGTGCCAGCAGCTCCGCCGACATGAACACTGAAGCTTTCTTT.

V and J are TRBV4-1 and TRBJ1-4; the match to TRBD1 covers 7 bases. This CDR3 region has 15 residues. The V segment lost 3 bases and the J segment 1 base; nucleotides outside the gene matches: 2. CDR1 is MGHRA, CDR2 YSYEKL, per germline. The CDR3 coding sequence is TGCGCCAGCAGCCACCGGACAGGAACTAATGAAAAACTGTTTTTT. Its translation: CASSHRTGTNEKLFF.

This chain joins TRBV7-3 and TRBJ1-2, with TRBD1 matching 11 bases. This CDR3 comprises 15 residues. The junction had 0 bases not matched to a gene; V was cut back by 0 bases and J by 3 bases. Germline V gene lookup returns CDR1 SGHTA and CDR2 FQGTGA. The CDR3 nucleotides read TGTGCCAGCAGCTTAACGGGACAGGGGGACTATGGCTACACCTTC. It yields the protein CASSLTGQGDYGYTF.

This clone was counted once. V gene TRBV6-2 or TRBV6-3 combines with J gene TRBJ2-5; D is unclear. Germline CDR1 and CDR2: MNHEY and SVGEGT. Trimming pared 5 bases from V and 1 base from J, leaving 8 bases between. This CDR3 contains 13 residues. The CDR3 here is CASSRTAQETQYF. Here the CDR3 DNA reads TGTGCCAGCAGTAGAACAGCCCAAGAGACCCAGTACTTC.

The chain recombines TRBV25-1 with TRBJ2-1; D is perhaps TRBD1 (5 bases). There are 13 residues in the CDR3. Germline loops: CDR1 MGHDK, CDR2 SYGVNS. Trimming pared 2 bases from V and 13 bases from J, leaving 15 bases between. The CDR3 sequence is CASSEGLAQGQFF. The CDR3 coding sequence is TGTGCCAGCAGTGAAGGGTTGGCCCAGGGTCAGTTCTTC.

This chain uses TRBV20-1 with TRBJ2-5, with TRBD1 as a possible D gene (5 bases). The germline CDR1 and CDR2 sequences are DFQATT and SNEGSKA (reference sequence). The CDR3 sequence is 11 residues long. Trimming pared 3 bases from V and 9 bases from J, leaving 11 bases between. This CDR3 is CSASPLGAQYF. The CDR3 DNA follows: TGCAGTGCTAGCCCTCTAGGGGCCCAGTACTTC.